The 29 T cell receptor beta chains in this list originate from one sample, sequenced in a study of blood T cell repertoires in COVID-19. Libraries were prepared by immunoSEQ multiplex PCR; TCRdb keeps only in-frame clonotypes and omits some of them. The repertoire includes roughly 360,000 clones, around nine tenths of them detected once, and 0.95% to 1% sits in the top ten. The sample was PBMCs or T cells enriched from blood (not recorded which). The receptors come from a woman younger than 45 with acute COVID-19.

The gene calls are TRBV7-7 and TRBJ2-2; the match to TRBD2 covers 8 bases. The length of the CDR3 is 14 residues. Germline loops: CDR1 SSHAT, CDR2 FNYEAQ (reference sequence). With 5 bases clipped from V and 6 bases from J, the junction kept 5 bases outside the gene matches. This CDR3 is CASSLGLGAGELFF. The CDR3 DNA reads as TGTGCCAGCAGCCTGGGACTAGGTGCCGGGGAGCTGTTTTTT.

The chain uses TRBV5-5 and TRBJ1-1, with a possible D match to TRBD1 (5 bases). The length of the CDR3 is 14 residues. The V and J ends lost 0 bases and 5 bases respectively, with 11 bases between them. Germline V gene lookup returns CDR1 SGHKS and CDR2 YYEKEE (reference sequence). The CDR3 coding sequence is TGTGCCAGCAGCTTGGGGCAGGGAGGGACTGAAGCTTTCTTT. Encoded protein: CASSLGQGGTEAFF. The entire variable domain, with the rest obtained from reference TRBV5-5 and TRBJ1-1, is as follows: DAGVTQSPTHLIKTRGQQVTLRCSPISGHKSVSWYQQVLGQGPQFIFQYYEKEERGRGNFPDRFSARQFPNYSSELNVNALLLGDSALYLCASSLGQGGTEAFFGQGTRLTVV.

This rearrangement joins TRBV7-8 to TRBJ2-5; the D gene is possibly TRBD1 (5 bases). V lost 3 bases, J lost 1 base, and 21 bases lay in between. The germline CDR1 and CDR2 sequences are SGHVS and FQNEAQ. This CDR3 is 18 amino acids long. CDR3 amino acids: CASSFNVGRTPFQETQYF. The CDR3 coding sequence is TGTGCCAGCAGCTTCAATGTGGGAAGGACACCTTTCCAAGAGACCCAGTACTTC.

This clone was counted only a few times. The rearrangement joins TRBV5-6 to TRBJ2-1; 12 positions agree with TRBD2. CDR3 length equals 17 residues. V trimming: 2 bases; J trimming: 3 bases; junction bases outside the gene matches: 6. CDR1 and CDR2 from the germline V gene are SGHDT and YYEEEE. Here the CDR3 DNA reads TGTGCCAGCAGCTTAACTAGCGGGGGGACCGACTACAATGAGCAGTTCTTC. Encoded protein: CASSLTSGGTDYNEQFF.

This chain joins TRBV5-6 and TRBJ1-2; 7 bases are shared with TRBD1. This CDR3 is built from 15 residues. V dropped 4 bases and J dropped 2; count of bases not matched to a gene: 8. Germline lookup yields CDR1 SGHDT and CDR2 YYEEEE. The CDR3 protein is CASSRRDRKNYGYTF. The CDR3 bases are TGTGCCAGCAGCCGCCGGGACAGAAAAAACTATGGCTACACCTTC. Complete variable domain (other parts from reference TRBV5-6 and TRBJ1-2): DAGVTQSPTHLIKTRGQQVTLRCSPKSGHDTVSWYQQALGQGPQFIFQYYEEEERQRGNFPDRFSGHQFPNYSSELNVNALLLGDSALYLCASSRRDRKNYGYTFGSGTRLTVV.

The chain employs TRBV3-1 (or the pseudogene TRBV3-2) and TRBJ2-2; 9 bases map to TRBD1. Unmatched junction bases numbered 9, after V lost 0 bases and J lost 7 bases. Germline loops: CDR1 LGHDT, CDR2 YNNKEL (reference sequence). CDR3 size: 17 residues. The CDR3 coding sequence is TGTGCCAGCAGCCAAGAGGAAGGGACAGGGTTTGTCGGGGAGCTGTTTTTT. Its protein is CASSQEEGTGFVGELFF.

For the CDR3, the DNA is TGTGCCACAAACCGGGACAGAATATACAATGAGCAGTTCTTC. Protein sequence: CATNRDRIYNEQFF. The chain links TRBV6-5 to TRBJ2-1, with 7 bases identical to TRBD1. Losses at the gene ends were 10 bases for V and 4 bases for J; bases not matched to a gene: 10. This CDR3 is built from 14 residues. Looked up from germline, CDR1 is MNHEY and CDR2 is SVGAGI.

The chain combines TRBV5-1 with TRBJ1-1; 9 positions agree with TRBD1. Germline V lookup: CDR1 SGHRS, CDR2 YFSETQ. The CDR3 has 17 amino acids. The V segment lost 2 bases and the J segment 2 bases; nucleotides outside the gene matches: 10. The CDR3 protein is CASSFKLGGQGNTEAFF. The CDR3 DNA reads TGCGCCAGCAGCTTTAAGCTCGGGGGACAGGGTAACACTGAAGCTTTCTTT.

The chain recombines TRBV7-2 with TRBJ1-6; possibly TRBD1 for D (5 bases). There are 18 residues in the CDR3. V lost 5 bases to trimming and J lost 0 bases, with 17 bases between them. Germline values: CDR1 SGHTA, CDR2 FQGNSA. CDR3 protein: CASSRPLRGLSYNSPLHF. The CDR3 DNA is TGTGCCAGCAGCCGCCCCCTACGGGGACTCTCCTATAATTCACCCCTCCACTTT. Full variable domain (missing parts from reference TRBV7-2 and TRBJ1-6): GAGVSQSPSNKVTEKGKDVELRCDPISGHTALYWYRQSLGQGLEFLIYFQGNSAPDKSGLPSDRFSAERTGGSVSTLTIQRTQQEDSAVYLCASSRPLRGLSYNSPLHFGNGTRLTVT.

The chain employs TRBV19 and TRBJ1-6, with 8 nucleotides matching TRBD1. The CDR3 consists of 14 residues. Germline CDR1 and CDR2: LNHDA and SQIVND (reference sequence). The V segment lost 7 bases and the J segment 9 bases; nucleotides outside the gene matches: 8. CDR3 loop: CASNLRDRPSPLHF. The CDR3 nucleotides read TGTGCCAGTAATCTCCGGGACAGGCCTTCACCCCTCCACTTT.

This rearrangement joins TRBV5-1 to TRBJ2-1; 7 bases are shared with TRBD1. The V gene's germline CDR1 is SGHRS and CDR2 YFSETQ. The CDR3 is 14 amino acids. V was clipped by 6 bases and J by 2 bases; unmatched bases: 5. The CDR3 is CASTEQGAYNEQFF. The CDR3 nucleotides read TGCGCCAGCACGGAGCAGGGGGCCTACAATGAGCAGTTCTTC.

Written as DNA, the CDR3 is TGTGCCAGCAGGCCAGCCGGGGTTAGTTACGAGCAGTACTTC. Amino acid sequence: CASRPAGVSYEQYF. The V and J genes are TRBV6-5 and TRBJ2-7; maybe TRBD2 (5 bases). The CDR3 loop spans 14 amino acids. V was trimmed by 6 bases and J by 4 bases, leaving 16 bases between them. Per the germline V gene, CDR1 is MNHEY and CDR2 is SVGAGI.

The gene calls are TRBV30 and TRBJ1-5, with D perhaps TRBD1 (6 bases). Germline loops: CDR1 GTSNPN, CDR2 SVGIG (reference sequence). V lost 2 bases and J lost 2, with 13 bases in between. The CDR3 length is 15 residues. The CDR3 DNA reads TGTGCCTGGAGTCGTAGGCCAGGGGGCAATCAGCCCCAGCATTTT. It specifies CAWSRRPGGNQPQHF.

The J gene is TRBJ2-1, the V gene TRBV10-1, with D possibly being TRBD1 (5 bases). Deletions cut 5 bases from V and 6 bases from J, with 20 bases between. Germline assignment: CDR1 WNHNN and CDR2 SYGVQD (reference sequence). The CDR3 covers 16 residues. CDR3 bases: TGCGCCAGCAGTAACACAAACAGGATTGGGGTCAATGAGCAGTTCTTC. This codes for CASSNTNRIGVNEQFF.

The sample holds a few counts of this clone. V is TRBV14 and J is TRBJ1-1, with D maybe TRBD1 (6 bases). The CDR3 has 16 amino acids. V shed 0 bases and J shed 1 base, with 12 bases lying between them. The germline gives CDR1 SGHDN, CDR2 FVKESK. The CDR3 loop is CASSQEKGVWNTEAFF. CDR3 bases: TGTGCCAGCAGCCAAGAAAAGGGGGTATGGAACACTGAAGCTTTCTTT.

This rearrangement joins TRBV5-4 to TRBJ1-2, with 7 bases that match TRBD1. The CDR3 is made up of 15 amino acids. Germline V lookup: CDR1 SGHNT, CDR2 YYREEE (reference sequence). The ends lost 5 bases at V and 3 bases at J; junction bases unmatched: 10. The CDR3 protein is CASRAGTEVDYGYTF. CDR3 nucleotides: TGTGCCAGCAGGGCAGGGACAGAAGTTGACTATGGCTACACCTTC. Using reference TRBV5-4 and TRBJ1-2 for the parts outside the CDR3, the full variable domain is ETGVTQSPTHLIKTRGQQVTLRCSSQSGHNTVSWYQQALGQGPQFIFQYYREEENGRGNFPPRFSGLQFPNYSSELNVNALELDDSALYLCASRAGTEVDYGYTFGSGTRLTVV.

The J gene is TRBJ2-1, the V gene TRBV7-2; tentatively, D is TRBD2 (7 bases). Germline V gene data show CDR1 as SGHTA and CDR2 as FQGNSA. Trimming removed 7 bases from V and 8 bases from J, with 18 bases in between. This CDR3 is 14 amino acids long. The DNA of the CDR3 is TGTGCCAGCACTGCCGGGGGGCGGATCGATGAGCAGTTCTTC. Translated: CASTAGGRIDEQFF.

CDR3 nucleotides: TGCAGCGTTGAAGGAGTGAGGACAGGGTTCTACGAGCAGTACTTC. It is translated as CSVEGVRTGFYEQYF. V gene TRBV29-1 combines with J gene TRBJ2-7; TRBD1 matches 8 bases. V lost 1 base, J lost 3 bases, and 8 bases stayed unmatched. Per the germline V gene, CDR1 is SQVTM and CDR2 is ANQGSEA. This CDR3 has 15 amino acids.

This chain uses TRBV2 with TRBJ2-2; 8 positions agree with TRBD1. Germline loops: CDR1 SNHLY, CDR2 FYNNEI. The CDR3 length is 15 residues. Trimming took 7 bases from V and 6 from J; bases not matched to a gene: 10. This CDR3 is CASKTQGAGAGELFF. The CDR3 nucleotides read TGTGCCAGCAAGACCCAGGGGGCAGGAGCCGGGGAGCTGTTTTTT.

In this sample, this clone turned up a few times. The chain links TRBV4-3 to TRBJ2-7; the match to TRBD1 covers 7 bases. This CDR3 has 16 amino acids. Unmatched junction bases numbered 7, after V lost 0 bases and J lost 2 bases. The V gene's germline CDR1 is LGHNA and CDR2 YSLEER. The CDR3 coding sequence is TGCGCCAGCAGCCAAGATCCAAGACAGGGTACCTACGAGCAGTACTTC. Translation gives CASSQDPRQGTYEQYF.

This clone occurred a few times. The rearrangement links TRBV30 to TRBJ1-4, with a weak D call TRBD1 (6 bases). Germline V gene lookup returns CDR1 GTSNPN and CDR2 SVGIG (reference sequence). The CDR3 contains 16 residues. Trimming removed 2 bases at V and 0 bases at J, with 13 bases between. The CDR3 spells CAWSTRGFSTNEKLFF. CDR3 nucleotide sequence: TGTGCCTGGAGTACCAGGGGATTTTCAACTAATGAAAAACTGTTTTTT.

The CDR3 bases are TGCGCCAGCAGCTTAATCCCAGGGAAGAACACTGAAGCTTTCTTT. Amino acids: CASSLIPGKNTEAFF. The chain couples TRBV5-1 to TRBJ1-1; D possibly corresponds to TRBD1 (5 bases). Germline CDR1 SGHRS, CDR2 YFSETQ. With 2 bases removed from V and 1 base from J, the gap between germline ends came to 12 bases. This CDR3 is 15 amino acids long.

This rearrangement joins TRBV5-1 to TRBJ2-1, with TRBD1 matching over 9 bases. J gave up 5 bases and V 4 bases, and 4 bases lay outside the gene matches. This CDR3 contains 14 residues. The germline V gene encodes CDR1 SGHRS and CDR2 YFSETQ. This chain's CDR3 is CASSRDRVHNEQFF. CDR3 nucleotide sequence: TGCGCCAGCAGCCGGGACAGGGTGCACAATGAGCAGTTCTTC.

The chain has TRBV12-2 and TRBJ1-1; the table gives TRBD1 as D, unverified against the DNA. TRBV12-2 is a known pseudogene. The CDR3 spans 19 residues. The CDR3 protein is CASRLPRRQGNLMNTEAFF. Written as DNA, the CDR3 is TGTGCAAGTCGCTTACCCCGGCGACAGGGGAATTTGATGAACACTGAAGCTTTCTTT.

In its sample, this clone was seen once. The chain links TRBV6-4 to TRBJ1-6; D perhaps matches TRBD1 (6 bases). Trimming stripped 2 bases from V and 10 bases from J, with 15 bases between. CDR1 is MRHNA and CDR2 is SNTAGT in the germline V gene. The CDR3 has 15 amino acids. The CDR3 loop reads CASSDLSGGLSPLHF. In DNA form, the CDR3 reads TGTGCCAGCAGTGACCTTTCGGGGGGCTTATCACCCCTCCACTTT.

J is TRBJ2-7 and V is TRBV4-3; D uncertain. Germline CDR1 reads LGHNA; CDR2 reads YSLEER. V dropped 0 bases and J dropped 6 bases, with 9 bases sitting between them. The CDR3 is made up of 13 amino acids. CDR3 protein: CASSQDFPGEQYF. DNA for the CDR3: TGCGCCAGCAGCCAAGATTTCCCAGGCGAGCAGTACTTC.

The chain links TRBV18 to TRBJ2-3, with D perhaps matching TRBD1 (5 bases). The CDR3 contains 13 residues. V dropped 5 bases and J dropped 6 bases, with 12 bases sitting between them. Germline V gives CDR1 KGHSH, CDR2 LQKENI. CDR3 coding DNA: TGTGCCAGCTCATATCTTCCAGGGGATACGCAGTATTTT. Protein product: CASSYLPGDTQYF.

This clone came up a few times. V gene TRBV12-3 or TRBV12-4 combines with J gene TRBJ1-1, with a possible D match to TRBD1 (6 bases). V lost 4 bases and J 8 bases, leaving 14 bases between the germline ends. The CDR3 contains 13 residues. The DNA for the CDR3 is TGTGCCAGCAGTTGGGGACCTACAGGGGAAGCTTTCTTT. This sequence encodes CASSWGPTGEAFF.

This chain joins TRBV12-3 or TRBV12-4 and TRBJ1-5; no clear D gene. Trimming removed 3 bases at V and 0 bases at J, with 3 bases between. This CDR3 is 13 amino acids long. The CDR3 protein is CASSLASNQPQHF. In nucleotides, the CDR3 is TGTGCCAGCAGTTTGGCTAGCAATCAGCCCCAGCATTTT.